The source of this TCR beta chain is a study of vaccination effects on CD4 cells after COVID-19. Study-level results: The study found marked clonal contraction of infection- and vaccine-induced clones late after vaccination.

This clone has only a few counts. Its antigen is currently unknown. Before any sequencing was done, the ViraFEST assay used viral peptide pools to expand antigen-specific CD4+ T cells. Subsequent to a culture period of roughly 11 days, CD4+ T cells were isolated. Previously uninfected by SARS-CoV-2, the vaccine recipients also showed negative nucleocapsid antibodies. Each culture well received about 2 million PBMC. These cells were then cultured in IMDM with about 10 IU/ml IL-2 and roughly 10 ug/ml peptides. Libraries were prepared by immunoSEQ multiplex PCR; TCRdb keeps only in-frame clonotypes and omits some of them. The sample lists fewer than 85,000 clones, roughly 79% occurring once. V trimming: 4 bases; J trimming: 0 bases; junction bases outside the gene matches: 2. Germline V CDR1 and CDR2: SQVTM, ANQGSEA. This CDR3 is built from 13 residues.

The sequenced sample was CD4+ T cells from PBMCs cultured with SARS-CoV-2 spike peptides, obtained before COVID-19 vaccination. The clonotype was recovered from a human donor who received a COVID-19 vaccine. J is TRBJ1-1 and V is TRBV29-1; 7 nucleotides line up with TRBD1. CDR3 protein: CSVAGTVNTEAFF. The CDR3 DNA is TGCAGCGTTGCCGGGACAGTGAACACTGAAGCTTTCTTT.